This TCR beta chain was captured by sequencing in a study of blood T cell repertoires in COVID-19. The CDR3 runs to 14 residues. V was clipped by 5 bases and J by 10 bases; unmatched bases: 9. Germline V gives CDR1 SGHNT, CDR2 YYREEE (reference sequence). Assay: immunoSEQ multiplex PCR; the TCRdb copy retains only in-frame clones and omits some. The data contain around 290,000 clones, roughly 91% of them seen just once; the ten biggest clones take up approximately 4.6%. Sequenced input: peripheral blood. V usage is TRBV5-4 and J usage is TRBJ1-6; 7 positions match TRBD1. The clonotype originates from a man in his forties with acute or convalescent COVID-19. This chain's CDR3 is CASSTDRATSPLHF. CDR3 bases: TGTGCCAGCAGTACTGACAGGGCGACATCACCCCTCCACTTT. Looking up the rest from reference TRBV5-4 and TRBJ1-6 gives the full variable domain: ETGVTQSPTHLIKTRGQQVTLRCSSQSGHNTVSWYQQALGQGPQFIFQYYREEENGRGNFPPRFSGLQFPNYSSELNVNALELDDSALYLCASSTDRATSPLHFGNGTRLTVT.